Described below is a single T cell receptor beta chain sequence and its context. Assay used: immunoSEQ multiplex PCR; TCRdb lists only in-frame clones, some missing. The data show 200,000 to 250,000 clones, less than 75% seen once. The sample originates from a study of cytotoxic CD8 clonotypes in ibrutinib-treated CLL. The TCR originated in a human donor with chronic lymphocytic leukemia. The sample was PBMCs, taken after 24 months of ibrutinib treatment.

In nucleotides, the CDR3 is TGCGCCAGCAGTGGTCAGGGGAACACTGAAGCTTTCTTT. It codes for CASSGQGNTEAFF. This chain joins TRBV10-1 and TRBJ1-1; the D gene is possibly TRBD1 (5 bases). CDR3 length: 13 residues. The V end lost 4 bases, the J end lost 1 base, and 7 bases lay between the germline ends. CDR1 WNHNN and CDR2 SYGVQD come from the germline V gene (reference sequence).